The sequence of this TCR beta chain was determined in a study of blood T cell repertoires in COVID-19. Study in general: Material from acute and convalescent COVID-19 was sourced from the United States, Italy and Spain.

As processed by the authors: By means of reference gene primer amplification, nucleated cell counts were estimated. Generated by immunoSEQ multiplex PCR, the TCRdb table keeps only in-frame clones and is missing some. V and J calls and clone size follow that table, whereas D and trimming were derived from the DNA. Of some 230,000 clones listed, just under 85% are singletons. After removal of 9 bases from V and 8 bases from J, the junction contained 13 bases not matched to a gene. The CDR3 consists of 16 residues. Germline values: CDR1 LNHDA, CDR2 SQIVND (reference sequence). Assignments of participants to cohorts depended upon their own reported clinical history.

Sequenced material: PBMCs or T cells enriched from blood (not recorded which). The V call is TRBV19, the J call TRBJ2-1; 13 bases agree with TRBD2. This sequence originates from a woman aged 40 to 55 with acute COVID-19. CDR3 nucleotides: TGTGCCAGCACCCGTAGGACTAGCGGGAGCCATGATGAGCAGTTCTTC. It specifies CASTRRTSGSHDEQFF.